This TCR beta chain was captured by sequencing in a study of T cells expressing NK-cell markers. Study-wide background: Obtained from sorted CD3+CD56+NKG2C+, CD3+CD56+NKG2C- and CD3+CD56-NKG2C+ T cells were the TCR beta repertoires. The study sequenced eight donors, seven HCMV-seropositive and one seronegative. Study-wide findings and caveats: Of CD8+ T cells, about 1.0-8% belonged to dominant NKG2C+ clonotypes in roughly 6 donors.

Note on this clonotype: Antigen: not known.

cDNA encoding TCR beta was synthesized via 5'RACE template switching incorporating UMIs. TCRdb re-called the 5' RACE reads, yielding one record per CDR3 amino acid sequence without DNA. The listing contains more than 120,000 distinct CDR3 sequences. The CDR3 extends over 14 amino acids. The chain combines TRBV12-3 or TRBV12-4 with TRBJ2-2; there is no DNA to check the TCRdb D call of TRBD1. Sequenced material: blood T cells: a sorted CD56 or NKG2C T cell subset, CD4+ or CD8+ T cells, or bulk PBMC T cells (not recorded which). The clonotype originates from a man younger than 35 in good health. CDR3 in amino acids: CASSSDRNTGELFF.